Shown below are 5 T cell receptor beta chains from a single sample sequenced in a study of identical twins. TCRdb itself ran the 5' RACE reads through MiXCR, one entry per CDR3 protein. Here the sample spans 600,000 to 700,000 distinct CDR3 sequences, 21% being singletons. The same sample was also studied in work on T cells expressing NK-cell markers.

Sequences were obtained from PBMCs. The receptors here all came from a woman aged 18 to 35 in good health.

This chain links TRBV6-5 with TRBJ2-7; unclear D gene. The V and J ends lost 0 bases and 2 bases respectively, with 11 bases between them. The CDR3 length is 15 residues. Looked up from germline, CDR1 is MNHEY and CDR2 is SVGAGI. The CDR3 DNA follows: TGTGCCAGCAGTTACTCCTCAGCGATGACCTACGAGCAGTACTTC. Translating gives CASSYSSAMTYEQYF.

CDR3 nucleotides: TGTGCCAGCAGCTTAAATGCCCCCGGGACAGGGAACGAGCAGTACTTC. It specifies CASSLNAPGTGNEQYF. This chain links TRBV7-6 with TRBJ2-7, with TRBD1 identical over 9 bases. The CDR3 contains 16 residues. Germline lookup yields CDR1 SGHVS and CDR2 FNYEAQ. V shed 2 bases, J shed 5 bases, and the junction held 10 bases outside the gene matches.

V is TRBV20-1 and J is TRBJ2-3, with a tentative D call TRBD2 (6 bases). The V gene's germline CDR1 is DFQATT and CDR2 SNEGSKA (reference sequence). V was cut by 5 bases and J by 1 base, with 16 bases left in between. This CDR3 comprises 15 residues. Here the CDR3 DNA reads TGCAGTGCTGCCGTCTCTGGCGGGGGCACAGATACGCAGTATTTT. Residues: CSAAVSGGGTDTQYF.

The chain uses TRBV6-2 or TRBV6-3 and TRBJ1-2; unclear D gene. The germline gives CDR1 MNHEY, CDR2 SVGEGT. CDR3 length: 14 residues. Trimming removed 8 bases from V and 4 bases from J, with 17 bases in between. The CDR3 DNA reads TGTGCCAGCTCCACCGTGGGTCGAATCTATGGCTACACCTTC. Protein product: CASSTVGRIYGYTF.

This clonotype occurred a few times. The chain has TRBV20-1 and TRBJ1-2, with 7 bases matching TRBD1. The CDR3 covers 12 residues. Germline V CDR1 and CDR2: DFQATT, SNEGSKA (reference sequence). The V segment lost 3 bases and the J segment 5 bases; nucleotides outside the gene matches: 3. The CDR3 loop reads CSARDRKYGYTF. The CDR3 nucleotides read TGCAGTGCTAGGGACAGGAAATATGGCTACACCTTC.